The next 19 T cell receptor beta chains were all read from a single sample in a study of shared clonotypes between healthy human individuals. Sequenced by immunoSEQ multiplex PCR; TCRdb stores in-frame clones only, minus some. The sample has 2 million to 2.5 million clones, approximately 93% seen once; the top ten hold 0.39%. Sequencing used naive CD4+ T cells from PBMCs. Regarding subset: CD45RA+ positively selected. The origin of the receptors is a man aged 18 to 29 in good health. Some clones in this sample may be carry-over from other donors' samples.

To note about this clone: One junction end disagrees with the germline gene, perhaps due to a read error. The chain uses TRBV7-6 and TRBJ1-4; perhaps TRBD1 as D (6 bases). The length of the CDR3 is 14 residues. Germline V CDR1 and CDR2: SGHVS, FNYEAQ. CDR3 loop: CASSLAGTGRQLFF. Written as DNA, the CDR3 is TGTGCCAGCAGCCTAGCCGGTACAGGGAGACAACTGTTTTTT.

The rearrangement uses TRBV10-3 and TRBJ2-1; TRBD2 aligns across 10 bases. This CDR3 spans 19 amino acids. Germline V gene data show CDR1 as ENHRY and CDR2 as SYGVKD. V lost 0 bases, J lost 0 bases, and 8 bases stayed unmatched. CDR3 region: CAISESITSGMSSYNEQFF. The CDR3 DNA sequence: TGTGCCATCAGTGAGTCGATTACTAGCGGGATGAGCTCCTACAATGAGCAGTTCTTC.

Note on this clone: The same CDR3 can be traced to other DNA sequences in this sample. This chain uses TRBV5-4 with TRBJ2-3; either TRBD1 or TRBD2 may supply D (6 bases each). The CDR3 is 13 residues long. CDR1 and CDR2 (germline): SGHNT, YYREEE (reference sequence). Between the trimmed V and J ends, which lost 4 bases and 6 bases, there was a span of 12 bases. The CDR3 sequence: CASSQGGTDTQYF. In nucleotides, the CDR3 is TGTGCCAGCAGCCAAGGGGGGACGGATACGCAGTATTTT. The complete variable domain, with remaining parts taken from reference TRBV5-4 and TRBJ2-3, reads ETGVTQSPTHLIKTRGQQVTLRCSSQSGHNTVSWYQQALGQGPQFIFQYYREEENGRGNFPPRFSGLQFPNYSSELNVNALELDDSALYLCASSQGGTDTQYFGPGTRLTVL.

This chain uses TRBV29-1 with TRBJ1-2; tentatively, D is TRBD1 (6 bases). Germline V lookup: CDR1 SQVTM, CDR2 ANQGSEA. The CDR3 sequence is 14 residues long. Trimming removed 3 bases from V and 0 bases from J, with 11 bases in between. The CDR3: CSVERTATNYGYTF. CDR3 sequence (DNA): TGCAGCGTTGAGAGGACAGCTACTAACTATGGCTACACCTTC.

The gene calls are TRBV29-1 and TRBJ2-1; D uncertain. This CDR3 is built from 14 residues. V was shortened by 7 bases and J by 0 bases, with 13 bases between the two germline ends. Germline lookup yields CDR1 SQVTM and CDR2 ANQGSEA. The CDR3 here is CSGRTASSYNEQFF. In DNA, the CDR3 is TGCAGCGGTCGAACAGCTAGCTCCTACAATGAGCAGTTCTTC.

This clone was seen a handful of times. The sample holds other DNA sequences that translate to the same CDR3. V gene TRBV30 combines with J gene TRBJ1-1; D remains unclear. The ends were cut back, 2 bases at V and 3 bases at J, with 4 bases in the middle. This CDR3 is 11 amino acids long. Germline V lookup: CDR1 GTSNPN, CDR2 SVGIG (reference sequence). As DNA, the CDR3 is TGTGCCTGGAGTAGGGACACTGAAGCTTTCTTT. It encodes CAWSRDTEAFF. The variable domain in full, with the rest retrieved from reference TRBV30 and TRBJ1-1, is SQTIHQWPATLVQPVGSPLSLECTVEGTSNPNLYWYRQAAGRGLQLLFYSVGIGQISSEVPQNLSASRPQDRQFILSSKKLLLSDSGFYLCAWSRDTEAFFGQGTRLTVV.

This CDR3 is CASSFPSGAFTDTQYF. In DNA, the CDR3 is TGTGCCAGCAGCTTTCCCAGCGGGGCCTTCACAGATACGCAGTATTTT. V is TRBV5-4 and J is TRBJ2-3; TRBD2 aligns across 7 bases. This CDR3 spans 16 amino acids. The J segment lost 2 bases and the V segment lost 2 bases, leaving 8 bases of the junction unmatched. CDR1 is SGHNT and CDR2 is YYREEE in the germline V gene (reference sequence).

The chain is built from TRBV27 and TRBJ2-1; 11 bases line up with TRBD2. V lost 5 bases, J lost 4 bases, and 7 bases stayed unmatched. Per the germline V gene, CDR1 is MNHEY and CDR2 is SMNVEV (reference sequence). The CDR3 length is 16 residues. CDR3 in DNA: TGTGCCAGCAGTCGACGACTAGCGGGACAATACAATGAGCAGTTCTTC. It is translated as CASSRRLAGQYNEQFF.

The chain couples TRBV5-1 to TRBJ1-4; D is perhaps TRBD1 (6 bases). Trimming cost V 2 bases and J 6 bases, with 11 bases left between them. This CDR3 comprises 14 residues. Germline assignment: CDR1 SGHRS and CDR2 YFSETQ. In DNA form, the CDR3 reads TGCGCCAGCAGCTTACAGGGTCTTGATGAAAAACTGTTTTTT. Translation: CASSLQGLDEKLFF.

The chain joins TRBV27 to TRBJ1-1, with no clear D. Between the trimmed V and J ends, which lost 3 bases and 0 bases, there was a span of 26 bases. The CDR3 is 20 amino acids. The V gene's germline CDR1 is MNHEY and CDR2 SMNVEV (reference sequence). The CDR3 region is CASSFHPLQSARRMNTEAFF. As DNA, the CDR3 is TGTGCCAGCAGTTTCCACCCCCTACAGTCAGCCCGGAGGATGAACACTGAAGCTTTCTTT.

This chain connects TRBV4-1 to TRBJ1-5; D gene ambiguous. From germline, CDR1 is MGHRA and CDR2 YSYEKL. The CDR3 has 17 amino acids. With 0 bases removed from V and 5 bases from J, the gap between germline ends came to 17 bases. CDR3 protein: CASSQDRAGGRYQPQHF. CDR3 coding DNA: TGCGCCAGCAGCCAAGATCGAGCCGGAGGGAGGTATCAGCCCCAGCATTTT.

As to this clone: Its ends do not fully match the called genes, so a read error is possible. V gene TRBV30 combines with J gene TRBJ2-5; the D gene could be TRBD1 or TRBD2 (5 bases each). Germline lookup yields CDR1 GTSNPN and CDR2 SVGIG (reference sequence). The CDR3 is 14 residues long. CDR3 residues: CAWSVQGDHETQYF. For the CDR3, the DNA is TGTGCCTGGAGTGTACAAGGGGACCATGAGACCCAGTACTTC.

This chain links TRBV9 with TRBJ2-7, with 9 bases identical to TRBD2. With 4 bases clipped from V and 5 bases from J, the junction kept 16 bases outside the gene matches. The CDR3 covers 17 residues. Germline assignment: CDR1 SGDLS and CDR2 YYNGEE. In nucleotides, the CDR3 is TGTGCCAGCAGCCCCCGGGGGCTAGCGGGAAGTATCGACGAGCAGTACTTC. It encodes CASSPRGLAGSIDEQYF. The full variable domain, completed using reference TRBV9 and TRBJ2-7, is DSGVTQTPKHLITATGQRVTLRCSPRSGDLSVYWYQQSLDQGLQFLIQYYNGEERAKGNILERFSAQQFPDLHSELNLSSLELGDSALYFCASSPRGLAGSIDEQYFGPGTRLTVT.

This clone has just a few counts. An end of the junction differs from the germline gene, which may be a read error. The chain combines TRBV9 with TRBJ2-7; D may match TRBD1 or TRBD2 (5 bases each). This CDR3 contains 12 residues. Germline CDR1 is SGDLS and CDR2 is YYNGEE. The CDR3 DNA reads TGTGCCAGCAGCGCAGATACTCGGGGCCAGTCCTTC. Protein product: CASSADTRGQSF.

This rearrangement joins TRBV28 to TRBJ1-1; 7 nucleotides agree with TRBD1. V trimming: 5 bases; J trimming: 0 bases; junction bases outside the gene matches: 9. From germline, CDR1 is MDHEN and CDR2 SYDVKM. CDR3 length equals 16 residues. CDR3 sequence reads: CASSLRDSAMNTEAFF. The DNA for the CDR3 is TGTGCCAGCAGTCTCCGGGACAGCGCAATGAACACTGAAGCTTTCTTT.

The chain is built from TRBV9 and TRBJ2-2; D not certain. Germline lookup yields CDR1 SGDLS and CDR2 YYNGEE. V gave up 2 bases and J gave up 3 bases, with 8 bases separating them. The CDR3 is 14 residues long. The CDR3 region has the DNA TGTGCCAGCAGCGTGCTAACAGACACCGGGGAGCTGTTTTTT. Protein product: CASSVLTDTGELFF.

About this clone: This same CDR3 is encoded by further DNA sequences in the sample. This chain connects TRBV29-1 to TRBJ1-2, with D unclear. In germline, CDR1 is SQVTM, CDR2 ANQGSEA. The CDR3 contains 11 residues. The germline V and J ends were trimmed by 3 bases and 4 bases, with 6 bases remaining between them. The CDR3 here is CSVDNSYGYTF. The CDR3, as DNA: TGCAGCGTTGACAACTCCTATGGCTACACCTTC.

V is TRBV28 and J is TRBJ1-1; TRBD1 matches at 9 bases. V trimming: 6 bases; J trimming: 5 bases; junction bases outside the gene matches: 19. The CDR3 has 18 amino acids. Germline CDR1 is MDHEN and CDR2 is SYDVKM. CDR3 loop: CASRLAPGQGYSKTEAFF. The CDR3 nucleotides read TGTGCCAGCAGGCTTGCACCGGGACAGGGATACTCGAAAACTGAAGCTTTCTTT. The whole variable domain, filled in from reference TRBV28 and TRBJ1-1, reads DVKVTQSSRYLVKRTGEKVFLECVQDMDHENMFWYRQDPGLGLRLIYFSYDVKMKEKGDIPEGYSVSREKKERFSLILESASTNQTSMYLCASRLAPGQGYSKTEAFFGQGTRLTVV.

This clone was detected only once. The chain carries TRBV9 and TRBJ1-6; maybe TRBD1 (5 bases). Germline V gives CDR1 SGDLS, CDR2 YYNGEE. Trimming cost V 4 bases and J 14 bases, with 25 bases left between them. The CDR3 length is 16 residues. The CDR3 spells CASSHSPGRGTAALHF. The CDR3 DNA reads TGTGCCAGCAGCCATTCCCCGGGGCGCGGAACGGCGGCCCTCCACTTT.